What follows is one TCR beta chain and its context. These data come from a study of chemoradiotherapy in HPV16-positive cancers. The CDR3 totals 15 residues. CDR1 MNHEY and CDR2 SVGAGI come from the germline V gene. After removal of 5 bases from V and 4 bases from J, the junction contained 4 bases not matched to a gene. Assay: immunoSEQ multiplex PCR; the TCRdb copy retains only in-frame clones and omits some. The sample has 30,000 to 40,000 clones; 80% to 95% are singletons. The chain recombines TRBV6-5 with TRBJ2-1, with 11 bases that match TRBD2. The sample in question was blood, obtained from a patient who underwent chemoradiotherapy. This receptor was obtained from a human donor with HPV-associated anogenital cancer. The CDR3 spells CASSKPSGGYNEQFF. CDR3 nucleotide sequence: TGTGCCAGCAGTAAACCTAGCGGGGGGTACAATGAGCAGTTCTTC.